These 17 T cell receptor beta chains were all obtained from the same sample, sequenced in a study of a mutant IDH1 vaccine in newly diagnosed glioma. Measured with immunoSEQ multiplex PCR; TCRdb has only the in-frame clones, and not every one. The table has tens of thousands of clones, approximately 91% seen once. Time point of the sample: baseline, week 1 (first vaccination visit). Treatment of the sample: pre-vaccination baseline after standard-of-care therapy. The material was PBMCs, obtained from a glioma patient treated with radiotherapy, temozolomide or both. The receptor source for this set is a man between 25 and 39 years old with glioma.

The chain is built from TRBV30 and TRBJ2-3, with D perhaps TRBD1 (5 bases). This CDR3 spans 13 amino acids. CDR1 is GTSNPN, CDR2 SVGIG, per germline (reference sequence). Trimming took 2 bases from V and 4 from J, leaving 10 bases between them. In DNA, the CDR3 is TGTGCCTGGAGTTCAGGGTCCGCAGATACGCAGTATTTT. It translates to CAWSSGSADTQYF.

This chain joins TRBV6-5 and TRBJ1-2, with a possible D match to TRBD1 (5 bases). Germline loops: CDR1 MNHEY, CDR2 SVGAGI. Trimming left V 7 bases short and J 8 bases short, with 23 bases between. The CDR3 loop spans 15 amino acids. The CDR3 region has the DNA TGTGCCAGCACCTACCGGGACGGAGGTGTGGAGGGCTACACCTTC. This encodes CASTYRDGGVEGYTF.

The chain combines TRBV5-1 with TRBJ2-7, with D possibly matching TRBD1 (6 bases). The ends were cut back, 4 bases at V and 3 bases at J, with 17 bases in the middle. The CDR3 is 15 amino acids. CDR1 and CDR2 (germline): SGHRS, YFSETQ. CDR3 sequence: CASSGSGTLVYEQYF. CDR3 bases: TGCGCCAGCAGCGGATCCGGGACATTGGTCTACGAGCAGTACTTC. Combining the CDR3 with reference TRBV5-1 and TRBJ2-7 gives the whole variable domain KAGVTQTPRYLIKTRGQQVTLSCSPISGHRSVSWYQQTPGQGLQFLFEYFSETQRNKGNFPGRFSGRQFSNSRSEMNVSTLELGDSALYLCASSGSGTLVYEQYFGPGTRLTVT.

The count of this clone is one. CDR3 sequence: CASSFTEGQYF. CDR3 sequence (DNA): TGTGCCAGCAGCTTTACGGAGGGCCAGTACTTC. The J gene is TRBJ2-5, the V gene TRBV7-8; perhaps TRBD2 as D (6 bases). Deletions cut 3 bases from V and 10 bases from J, with 9 bases between. The CDR3 is 11 amino acids. The germline V gene encodes CDR1 SGHVS and CDR2 FQNEAQ.

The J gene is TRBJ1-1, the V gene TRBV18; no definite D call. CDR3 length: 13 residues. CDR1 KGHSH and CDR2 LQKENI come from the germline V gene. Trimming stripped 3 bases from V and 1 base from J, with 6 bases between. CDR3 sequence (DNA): TGTGCCAGCTCACCTCCAGGGAACACTGAAGCTTTCTTT. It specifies CASSPPGNTEAFF.

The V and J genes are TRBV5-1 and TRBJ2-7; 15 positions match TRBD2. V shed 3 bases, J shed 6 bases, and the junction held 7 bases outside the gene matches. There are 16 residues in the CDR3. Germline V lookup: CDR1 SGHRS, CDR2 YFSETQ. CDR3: CASSSGPGLAGGEQYF. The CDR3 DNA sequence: TGCGCCAGCAGCTCGGGCCCGGGACTAGCGGGAGGCGAGCAGTACTTC. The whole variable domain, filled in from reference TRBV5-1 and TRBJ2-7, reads KAGVTQTPRYLIKTRGQQVTLSCSPISGHRSVSWYQQTPGQGLQFLFEYFSETQRNKGNFPGRFSGRQFSNSRSEMNVSTLELGDSALYLCASSSGPGLAGGEQYFGPGTRLTVT.

CDR3 sequence: CASSPPGTGSGYTF. CDR3 nucleotides: TGTGCCAGCTCACCACCCGGGACAGGGTCTGGCTACACCTTC. V and J are TRBV18 and TRBJ1-2; TRBD1 agrees at 9 bases. CDR3 length: 14 residues. V trimming: 0 bases; J trimming: 7 bases; junction bases outside the gene matches: 3. Germline V gene data show CDR1 as KGHSH and CDR2 as LQKENI.

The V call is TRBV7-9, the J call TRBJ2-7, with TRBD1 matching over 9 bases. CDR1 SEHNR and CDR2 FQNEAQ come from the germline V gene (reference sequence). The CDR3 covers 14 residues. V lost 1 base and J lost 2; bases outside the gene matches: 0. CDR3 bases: TGTGCCAGCAGCTTAGGGACAGGGGCCTACGAGCAGTACTTC. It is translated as CASSLGTGAYEQYF.

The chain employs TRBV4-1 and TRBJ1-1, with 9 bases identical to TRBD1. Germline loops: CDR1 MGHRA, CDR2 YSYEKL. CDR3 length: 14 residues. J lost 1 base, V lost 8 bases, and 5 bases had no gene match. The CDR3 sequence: CASGDRVGNTEAFF. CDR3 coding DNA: TGCGCCAGCGGGGACAGGGTAGGGAACACTGAAGCTTTCTTT.

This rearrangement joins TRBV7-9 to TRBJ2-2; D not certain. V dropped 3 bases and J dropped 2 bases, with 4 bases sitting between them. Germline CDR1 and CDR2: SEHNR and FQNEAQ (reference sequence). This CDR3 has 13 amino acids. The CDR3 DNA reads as TGTGCCAGCAGCTTGCCCAACACCGGGGAGCTGTTTTTT. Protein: CASSLPNTGELFF.

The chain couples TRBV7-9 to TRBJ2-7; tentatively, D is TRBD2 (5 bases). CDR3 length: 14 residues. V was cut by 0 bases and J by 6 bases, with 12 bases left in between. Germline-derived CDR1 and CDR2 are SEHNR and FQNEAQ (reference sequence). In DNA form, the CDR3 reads TGTGCCAGCAGCTTAGCTCGCCGGGAAGGCGAGCAGTACTTC. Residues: CASSLARREGEQYF. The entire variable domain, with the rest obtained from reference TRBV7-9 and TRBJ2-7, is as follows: DTGVSQNPRHKITKRGQNVTFRCDPISEHNRLYWYRQTLGQGPEFLTYFQNEAQLEKSRLLSDRFSAERPKGSFSTLEIQRTEQGDSAMYLCASSLARREGEQYFGPGTRLTVT.

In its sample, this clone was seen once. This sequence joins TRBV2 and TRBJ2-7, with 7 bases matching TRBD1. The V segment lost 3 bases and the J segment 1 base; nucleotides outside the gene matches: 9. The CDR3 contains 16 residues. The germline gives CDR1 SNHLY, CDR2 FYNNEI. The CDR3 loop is CASSDSPGQLSYEQYF. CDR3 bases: TGTGCCAGCAGTGACTCCCCGGGACAGCTATCCTACGAGCAGTACTTC.

This CDR3 is CASSPALSGSAKNIQYF. In nucleotides, the CDR3 is TGTGCCAGCAGCCCAGCACTTAGCGGGAGTGCCAAAAACATTCAGTACTTC. This chain joins TRBV7-9 and TRBJ2-4, with 9 bases aligning to TRBD2. The CDR3 loop spans 17 amino acids. Germline trimming cut 5 bases from V and 1 base from J; bases unmatched to any gene: 9. In germline, CDR1 is SEHNR, CDR2 FQNEAQ (reference sequence).

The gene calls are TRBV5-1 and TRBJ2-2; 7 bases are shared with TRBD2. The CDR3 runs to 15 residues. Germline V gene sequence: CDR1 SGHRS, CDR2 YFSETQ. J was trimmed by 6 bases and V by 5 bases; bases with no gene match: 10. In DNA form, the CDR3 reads TGCGCCAGCAGTGGTAGCGGGTCTATGGCCGGGGAGCTGTTTTTT. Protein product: CASSGSGSMAGELFF.

The CDR3 DNA sequence: TGTGCCAGCAGCCAATTAGATCCTAATGAAAAACTGTTTTTT. This translates into CASSQLDPNEKLFF. V gene TRBV4-2 combines with J gene TRBJ1-4, with D hard to call. Germline loops: CDR1 LGHNA, CDR2 YNFKEQ. The CDR3 length is 14 residues. V was pared by 2 bases and J by 3 bases, with 7 bases between.

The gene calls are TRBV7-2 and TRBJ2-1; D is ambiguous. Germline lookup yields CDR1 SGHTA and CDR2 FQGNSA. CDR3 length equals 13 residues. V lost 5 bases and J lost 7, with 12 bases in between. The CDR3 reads CASSQGQSNEQFF. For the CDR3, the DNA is TGTGCCAGCAGCCAAGGGCAGAGTAATGAGCAGTTCTTC.

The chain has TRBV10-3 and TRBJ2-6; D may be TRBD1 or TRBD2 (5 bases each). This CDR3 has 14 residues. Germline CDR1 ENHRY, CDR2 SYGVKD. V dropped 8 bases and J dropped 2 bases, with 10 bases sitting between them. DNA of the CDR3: TGTGCCATCGGGGACGTCGCTGGGGCCAACGTCCTGACTTTC. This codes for CAIGDVAGANVLTF.